The sequence of this T cell receptor beta chain was determined in a study of low-dose radiotherapy and immunotherapy resistance in tumors. TRAV- and TRBV-specific primers, spanning alpha and beta chains, primed first-strand cDNA. TCR amplification ran roughly 20 PCR cycles using constant-region and V-primer adapter primers. TCRdb re-called the reads with MiXCR, one entry per CDR3 protein. The table has tens of thousands of distinct CDR3 sequences, roughly 20% seen once; the top ten hold approximately 9%. Time point defined: after trial treatment. The treatment was: LDRT plus nivolumab, ipilimumab, low-dose cyclophosphamide and aspirin (RACIN trial). The CDR3 totals 14 residues. V gave up 1 base and J gave up 6 bases, with 10 bases separating them. Germline CDR1 is GTSNPN and CDR2 is SVGIG (reference sequence).

V usage is TRBV30 and J usage is TRBJ1-6; no clear D. This clonotype was obtained from a female donor with ovarian cancer. This specimen was PBMCs, taken after low-dose radiotherapy plus immunotherapy. CDR3 residues: CAWSGPVPNSPLHF. CDR3 sequence (DNA): TGTGCCTGGAGTGGTCCAGTTCCTAATTCACCCCTCCACTTT.